These 27 T cell receptor beta chains share one sample of origin, sequenced in a study of T-cell memory formation after mild COVID-19. TCRdb recomputed calls from the 5' RACE reads with MiXCR, one row per CDR3 protein. Among 380,000 or so distinct CDR3 sequences listed, around 15% were seen once. The sample taken for sequencing was PBMCs or a T cell subset sorted from them (not recorded which). These receptors all stem from a man between 18 and 35 years old who had mild COVID-19 (a few samples of this study predate the infection). Cell type and time point are not known.

V gene TRBV7-8 combines with J gene TRBJ1-2; 7 nucleotides align to TRBD1. With V trimmed by 5 bases and J by 10 bases, 7 bases remained unmatched. CDR1 is SGHVS, CDR2 FQNEAQ, per germline. This CDR3 is 12 amino acids long. The DNA of the CDR3 is TGTGCCAGCAGCCCACAGGGGCCCAACTACACCTTC. It is translated as CASSPQGPNYTF. The entire variable domain, with the rest obtained from reference TRBV7-8 and TRBJ1-2, is as follows: GAGVSQSPRYKVAKRGQDVALRCDPISGHVSLFWYQQALGQGPEFLTYFQNEAQLDKSGLPSDRFFAERPEGSVSTLKIQRTQQEDSAVYLCASSPQGPNYTFGSGTRLTVV.

The genes are TRBV5-1 and TRBJ2-1; D ambiguous. The germline gives CDR1 SGHRS, CDR2 YFSETQ. The CDR3 spans 16 residues. V was trimmed by 5 bases and J by 4 bases, leaving 19 bases between them. In DNA, the CDR3 is TGCGCCAGCAGGATAAATGAGGCTAGAGGATACAATGAGCAGTTCTTC. It translates to CASRINEARGYNEQFF.

The chain carries TRBV12-3 or TRBV12-4 and TRBJ2-7; TRBD1 aligns across 11 bases. This CDR3 region has 15 residues. J lost 4 bases, V lost 3 bases, and 5 bases had no gene match. CDR3 bases: TGTGCCAGCAGTTTTCTGGGACAGGGGGTGTACGAGCAGTACTTC. Its translation is CASSFLGQGVYEQYF.

There are many counts of this clonotype. The chain combines TRBV12-3 or TRBV12-4 with TRBJ1-6, with D unresolved. The CDR3 consists of 14 residues. Trimming cost V 6 bases and J 8 bases, with 14 bases left between them. The CDR3 here is CASSRSENYSPLHF. In DNA, the CDR3 is TGTGCCAGCAGCCGCAGCGAAAATTATTCACCCCTCCACTTT.

In its sample, this clonotype was seen a few times. V usage is TRBV6-2 or TRBV6-3 and J usage is TRBJ1-1; the match to TRBD1 covers 9 bases. CDR3 length equals 15 residues. Losses at the gene ends were 6 bases for V and 3 bases for J; bases not matched to a gene: 8. Germline V gene data show CDR1 as MNHEY and CDR2 as SVGEGT. Written as DNA, the CDR3 is TGTGCCAGCAGGTCGACAACAGGGGGCTACACTGAAGCTTTCTTT. This encodes CASRSTTGGYTEAFF.

The chain recombines TRBV7-2 with TRBJ2-1; no reliable D call. This CDR3 is 14 amino acids long. Germline-derived CDR1 and CDR2 are SGHTA and FQGNSA. Trimming removed 6 bases at V and 4 bases at J, with 13 bases between. The chain's CDR3 is CASREPSLYNEQFF. The CDR3 bases are TGTGCCAGCAGGGAGCCCTCTCTATACAATGAGCAGTTCTTC.

The sample holds a few counts of this clonotype. The gene calls are TRBV5-1 and TRBJ2-7, with 8 bases lining up with TRBD1. Losses at the gene ends were 4 bases for V and 2 bases for J; bases not matched to a gene: 8. This CDR3 contains 15 residues. Germline values: CDR1 SGHRS, CDR2 YFSETQ. The chain's CDR3 is CASSAEGQATYEQYF. The CDR3 DNA reads as TGCGCCAGCAGCGCCGAGGGACAGGCCACCTACGAGCAGTACTTC.

CDR3 bases: TGTGCCAGCAGCCCGCGAGCAGGGCGGCAAGAGACCCAGTACTTC. Amino acid sequence: CASSPRAGRQETQYF. This rearrangement joins TRBV7-9 to TRBJ2-5; TRBD1 might be the D (5 bases). This CDR3 has 15 residues. Trimming removed 5 bases from V and 2 bases from J, with 15 bases in between. CDR1 is SEHNR, CDR2 FQNEAQ, per germline (reference sequence).

This clonotype appeared a few times. The chain is built from TRBV5-1 and TRBJ1-1, with 7 bases matching TRBD1. With V trimmed by 0 bases and J by 3 bases, 2 bases remained unmatched. This CDR3 is built from 14 residues. Germline-derived CDR1 and CDR2 are SGHRS and YFSETQ. CDR3 DNA sequence: TGCGCCAGCAGCTTGGCGGACAGGTACACTGAAGCTTTCTTT. Translating gives CASSLADRYTEAFF.

The chain combines TRBV7-3 with TRBJ2-6, with a weak D call TRBD2 (6 bases). CDR3 size: 15 residues. Between the trimmed V and J ends, which lost 5 bases and 0 bases, there was a span of 8 bases. The germline CDR1 and CDR2 sequences are SGHTA and FQGTGA. The CDR3 spells CASSMTSSGANVLTF. The DNA for the CDR3 is TGTGCCAGCAGCATGACTAGCTCTGGGGCCAACGTCCTGACTTTC.

The rearrangement uses TRBV27 and TRBJ2-5; maybe TRBD2 (6 bases). The CDR3 runs 14 residues. Germline lookup yields CDR1 MNHEY and CDR2 SMNVEV (reference sequence). The V end was cut by 6 bases, the J end by 2 bases, with 13 bases between. For the CDR3, the DNA is TGTGCCAGCAGCCGCGCCCGGGGGCAAGAGACCCAGTACTTC. It is translated as CASSRARGQETQYF.

This clonotype was seen only a few times. The chain has TRBV20-1 and TRBJ2-7; TRBD1 aligns across 8 bases. This CDR3 has 13 residues. Trimming at V came to 5 bases and at J to 4 bases, leaving 7 bases not matched to a gene. Germline-derived CDR1 and CDR2 are DFQATT and SNEGSKA (reference sequence). In DNA, the CDR3 is TGCAGTGCTGCGACAGGGGTTACGTACGAGCAGTACTTC. Its translation: CSAATGVTYEQYF.

The gene calls are TRBV7-9 and TRBJ2-1, with 8 bases that match TRBD2. V shed 6 bases, J shed 5 bases, and the junction held 3 bases outside the gene matches. The germline gives CDR1 SEHNR, CDR2 FQNEAQ (reference sequence). The CDR3 spans 13 residues. For the CDR3, the DNA is TGTGCCAGCAGTGGCGGGGGGAACAATGAGCAGTTCTTC. Its translation: CASSGGGNNEQFF.

This clonotype was observed many times. The CDR3 nucleotides are TGTGCCAGCAGCCCCCGCCCGAGAGGGAAAGAGACCCAGTACTTC. Its protein product is CASSPRPRGKETQYF. This sequence joins TRBV7-2 and TRBJ2-5; maybe TRBD2 (5 bases). The CDR3 is 15 amino acids. CDR1 and CDR2 from the germline V gene are SGHTA and FQGNSA. The V end lost 5 bases, the J end lost 3 bases, and 16 bases lay between the germline ends.

This clonotype was detected a few times. The chain combines TRBV27 with TRBJ1-2, with D maybe TRBD1 (6 bases). The CDR3 covers 15 residues. Trimming removed 5 bases at V and 0 bases at J, with 13 bases between. Per germline, CDR1 MNHEY and CDR2 SMNVEV (reference sequence). Here the CDR3 reads CASSPFDRPNYGYTF. CDR3 DNA sequence: TGTGCCAGCAGTCCTTTCGACAGGCCTAACTATGGCTACACCTTC.

The V call is TRBV7-9, the J call TRBJ2-6; no definite D call. V was trimmed by 5 bases and J by 3 bases, leaving 8 bases between them. CDR3 length: 14 residues. CDR1 is SEHNR and CDR2 is FQNEAQ in the germline V gene (reference sequence). The CDR3: CASSPQYGANVLTF. DNA of the CDR3: TGTGCCAGCAGCCCACAGTATGGGGCCAACGTCCTGACTTTC.

There are a few counts of this clonotype. The chain links TRBV20-1 to TRBJ1-5; D ambiguous. V was pared by 3 bases and J by 0 bases, with 6 bases between. Per the germline V gene, CDR1 is DFQATT and CDR2 is SNEGSKA (reference sequence). The CDR3 contains 13 residues. CDR3 nucleotide sequence: TGCAGTGCTAGGACAAGTAGCAATCAGCCCCAGCATTTT. As protein: CSARTSSNQPQHF.

The chain is built from TRBV7-2 and TRBJ2-2; TRBD2 matches 10 bases. Germline trimming cut 0 bases from V and 10 bases from J; bases unmatched to any gene: 5. Germline CDR1 reads SGHTA; CDR2 reads FQGNSA. This CDR3 region has 15 residues. The CDR3 spells CASSLAQRGGLELFF. CDR3 nucleotide sequence: TGTGCCAGCAGCTTAGCCCAGCGGGGGGGCTTGGAGCTGTTTTTT.

The V call is TRBV12-2, the J call TRBJ1-6. TRBV12-2 is deemed a pseudogene. This CDR3 is 12 amino acids long. Here the CDR3 reads CASRPPLVPLHF. The CDR3 nucleotides are TGTGCAAGTCGCCCTCCTCTGGTACCCCTCCACTTT.

V and J are TRBV6-6 and TRBJ1-4, with D possibly being TRBD1 (6 bases). Germline CDR1 and CDR2: MNHNY and SVGAGI (reference sequence). This CDR3 region has 17 residues. V was cut by 2 bases and J by 8 bases, with 21 bases left in between. The CDR3 protein is CASSYRDRSSREEKLFF. CDR3 nucleotides: TGTGCCAGCAGTTACCGAGACAGGTCAAGTCGAGAGGAAAAACTGTTTTTT.

This clonotype was seen only a few times. The V gene is TRBV7-8, the J gene TRBJ2-1; TRBD2 agrees at 9 bases. CDR1 is SGHVS and CDR2 is FQNEAQ in the germline V gene. The CDR3 spans 15 residues. J was trimmed by 9 bases and V by 2 bases; bases with no gene match: 8. The CDR3 coding sequence is TGTGCCAGCAGCTTAAGAAGCGGGGGGTGGAGTGAGCAGTTCTTC. Protein: CASSLRSGGWSEQFF.

The chain couples TRBV7-2 to TRBJ1-1; TRBD1 is a possible D gene (5 bases). The CDR3 covers 14 residues. Germline assignment: CDR1 SGHTA and CDR2 FQGNSA. The V end lost 5 bases, the J end lost 1 base, and 11 bases lay between the germline ends. CDR3 in DNA: TGTGCCAGCAGCGTAACCAGGGAGAACACTGAAGCTTTCTTT. Amino acid sequence: CASSVTRENTEAFF.

This clonotype was counted only a few times. CDR3 in DNA: TGCGCCAGCAGCGCTTACGGGCCAACGCCCGGGAAGACCCAGTACTTC. Encoded protein: CASSAYGPTPGKTQYF. This chain uses TRBV4-1 with TRBJ2-5; D may be TRBD2 (5 bases). CDR3 length: 16 amino acids. The V gene lost 5 bases and the J gene lost 6 bases, with 22 bases spanning the gap. Germline CDR1 MGHRA, CDR2 YSYEKL.

This clonotype has more than one count but fewer than ten. CDR3 sequence reads: CASSFPGYGYTF. The CDR3 DNA is TGTGCCAGCAGCTTTCCCGGCTATGGCTACACCTTC. V usage is TRBV7-2 and J usage is TRBJ1-2; D unresolved. Trimming left V 3 bases short and J 4 bases short, with 6 bases between. CDR1 and CDR2 (germline): SGHTA, FQGNSA. CDR3 length equals 12 residues.

This clonotype was found a few times. V gene TRBV9 combines with J gene TRBJ1-2; D may be TRBD1 (5 bases). Between the trimmed V and J ends, which lost 3 bases and 3 bases, there was a span of 12 bases. CDR3 length: 14 amino acids. Germline loops: CDR1 SGDLS, CDR2 YYNGEE. CDR3 loop: CASSADSGYYGYTF. The CDR3 nucleotides are TGTGCCAGCAGCGCAGATTCAGGGTACTATGGCTACACCTTC.

This clonotype was counted between two and nine times. The chain is built from TRBV4-1 and TRBJ1-1; the D gene is possibly TRBD1 (6 bases). V dropped 3 bases and J dropped 8 bases, with 13 bases sitting between them. The CDR3 is 13 amino acids. From germline, CDR1 is MGHRA and CDR2 YSYEKL. Written as DNA, the CDR3 is TGCGCCAGCAGCCACCCGGGGGGCGAGGAAGCTTTCTTT. Translated, it gives CASSHPGGEEAFF.

The chain couples TRBV5-1 to TRBJ2-1; 9 bases map to TRBD2. The V segment lost 4 bases and the J segment 6 bases; nucleotides outside the gene matches: 8. This CDR3 comprises 15 residues. From germline, CDR1 is SGHRS and CDR2 YFSETQ. CDR3 residues: CASSVLAGTSNEQFF. The DNA of the CDR3 is TGCGCCAGCAGCGTCCTAGCGGGGACATCCAATGAGCAGTTCTTC. Filled out from reference TRBV5-1 and TRBJ2-1, the complete variable domain reads KAGVTQTPRYLIKTRGQQVTLSCSPISGHRSVSWYQQTPGQGLQFLFEYFSETQRNKGNFPGRFSGRQFSNSRSEMNVSTLELGDSALYLCASSVLAGTSNEQFFGPGTRLTVL.